The T cell receptor (beta chain) under discussion was sequenced for a study of radiotherapy plus CTLA-4 blockade in lung cancer. Study summary: Among enrolled patients, 15% to 20% responded and roughly 30% achieved disease control.

Clones were read by immunoSEQ multiplex PCR, and TCRdb kept only the in-frame ones, dropping some. The profile shows 80,000 or so clones, more than 60% of them singletons. Germline CDR1 is SGHRS and CDR2 is YFSETQ. The CDR3 is made up of 18 amino acids. Trimming at V came to 4 bases and at J to 2 bases, leaving 16 bases not matched to a gene. Whole-study findings and limits: Peripheral blood showed expansion of tumor-derived TCR clones after radiotherapy and ipilimumab. Response, reportedly, was best predicted by interferon-beta along with early blood T cell clone dynamics.

This clone was observed a few times. Its antigen is not known. This specimen was peripheral blood, taken from a patient treated with radiotherapy plus ipilimumab. This sequence joins TRBV5-1 and TRBJ2-7, with 9 bases lining up with TRBD1. The clonotype comes from a human donor with non-small cell lung cancer who had a partial response to radiotherapy plus ipilimumab. Some clones in this sample may be carry-over from other donors' samples. The CDR3 loop is CASSPLPPQGARAYEQYF. CDR3 in DNA: TGCGCCAGCAGCCCCCTACCTCCACAGGGGGCTAGGGCCTACGAGCAGTACTTC.